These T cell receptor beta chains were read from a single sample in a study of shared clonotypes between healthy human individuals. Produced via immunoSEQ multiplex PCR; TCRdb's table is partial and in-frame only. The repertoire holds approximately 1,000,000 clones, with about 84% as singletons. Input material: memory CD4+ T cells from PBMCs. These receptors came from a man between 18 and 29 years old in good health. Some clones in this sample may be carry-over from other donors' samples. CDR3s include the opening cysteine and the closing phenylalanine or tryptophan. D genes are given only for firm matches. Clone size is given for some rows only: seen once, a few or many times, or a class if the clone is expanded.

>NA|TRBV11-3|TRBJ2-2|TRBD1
TGTGCCAGCAGCTCAGGGGGCGCGGGCACCGGGGAGCTGTTTTTT
CASSSGGAGTGELFF
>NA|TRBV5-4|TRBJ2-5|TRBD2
TGTGCCAGCAGATCCGCGGGACTAGCGGACCAAGAGACCCAGTACTTC
CASRSAGLADQETQYF
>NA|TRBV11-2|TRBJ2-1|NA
TGTGCCAGCAGCTTAAGTAGCGGCAACAATGAGCAGTTCTTC
CASSLSSGNNEQFF
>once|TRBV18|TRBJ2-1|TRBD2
TGTGCCAGCTCACCCGTAGCGGGAGGGAACAATGAGCAGTTCTTC
CASSPVAGGNNEQFF
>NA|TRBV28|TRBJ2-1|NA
TGTGCCAGCAGTTTATTGGCGGGCGGTGCCTACAATGAGCAGTTCTTC
CASSLLAGGAYNEQFF
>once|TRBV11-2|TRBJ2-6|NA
TGTGCCAGCAGCCCGAACTTAGCCAACGTCCTGACTTTC
CASSPNLANVLTF
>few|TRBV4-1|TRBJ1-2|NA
TGCGCCAGCAGCCGTCAGGGATCCCACTATGGCTACACCTTC
CASSRQGSHYGYTF
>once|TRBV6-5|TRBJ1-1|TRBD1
TGTGCCAGCAGTTACGGGTACAGGGGGCACACTGAAGCTTTCTTT
CASSYGYRGHTEAFF
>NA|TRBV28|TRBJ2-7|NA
TGTGCCATAGACACAGGTTTCTCCTACGAGCAGTACTTC
CAIDTGFSYEQYF
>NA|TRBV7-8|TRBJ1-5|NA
TGTGCCAGCAGCTTAGGACACTGGGTATCGAGCAATCAGCCCCAGCATTTT
CASSLGHWVSSNQPQHF
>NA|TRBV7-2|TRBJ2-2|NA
TGTGCCAGCAGCCTCTCCGACTCGATAACCGGGGAGCTGTTTTTT
CASSLSDSITGELFF
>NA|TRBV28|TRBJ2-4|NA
TGTGCCAGCAGAGGGGGGGGCGCCGCCAAAAACATTCAGTACTTC
CASRGGGAAKNIQYF
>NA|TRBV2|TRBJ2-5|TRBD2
TGTGCCAGCAGAGACGGGGGGGGAGAGACCCAGTACTTC
CASRDGGGETQYF
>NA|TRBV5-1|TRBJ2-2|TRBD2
TGCGCCAGCAGATCGACTAGCGGGAGACCGAACACCGGGGAGCTGTTTTTT
CASRSTSGRPNTGELFF
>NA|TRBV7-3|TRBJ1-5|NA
TGTGCCAGCAGCTTAGAGGGGGATCAGCCCCAGCATTTT
CASSLEGDQPQHF
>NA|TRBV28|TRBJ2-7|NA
TGTGCCAGCAGGACCCACGGAACGCAATCCTACGAGCAGTACTTC
CASRTHGTQSYEQYF
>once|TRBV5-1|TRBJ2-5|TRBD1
TGCGCCAGCAGCTTGATGGGACAGGGACAAGAGACCCAGTACTTC
CASSLMGQGQETQYF
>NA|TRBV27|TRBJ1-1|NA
TGTGCCAGCAGTTTATCGGGAAGGACGGCTGAAGCTTTCTTT
CASSLSGRTAEAFF
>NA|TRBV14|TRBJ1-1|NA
TGTGCCAGCAGCCTAAGGCCAGGGAGGGGCACTGAAGCTTTCTTT
CASSLRPGRGTEAFF
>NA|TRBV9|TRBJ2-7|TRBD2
TGTGCCAGCAGCTCAACTAGCGGGAGGGGCGGCGAGCAGTACTTC
CASSSTSGRGGEQYF
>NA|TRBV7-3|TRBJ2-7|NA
TGTGCCAGCAGCCCGACGGCGAGCTCCTACGAGCAGTACTTC
CASSPTASSYEQYF
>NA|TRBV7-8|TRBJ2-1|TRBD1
TGTGCCAGCAGCTTAGGGTTGGGCAGGGGGCTCTACAATGAGCAGTTCTTC
CASSLGLGRGLYNEQFF
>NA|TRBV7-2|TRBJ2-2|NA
TGTGCCAGCAGCCCGAGAGCCGGGACATGGAACACCGGGGAGCTGTTTTTT
CASSPRAGTWNTGELFF
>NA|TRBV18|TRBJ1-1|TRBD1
TGTGCCAGCTCACCAGGGGGACAGCCGAGAGAAGCTTTCTTT
CASSPGGQPREAFF
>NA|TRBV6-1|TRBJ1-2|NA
TGTGCCAGCAGTTCTACCCGGGACTATGGCTACACCTTC
CASSSTRDYGYTF
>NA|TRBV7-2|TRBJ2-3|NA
TGTGCCAGCAGCTTAGAGCAAGAGACAGATACGCAGTATTTT
CASSLEQETDTQYF
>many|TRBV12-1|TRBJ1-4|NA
TGTGCCAGCAGCCCCTCGGGGAAGCTGCGATCTGAAAAACTGTTTTTT
CASSPSGKLRSEKLFF
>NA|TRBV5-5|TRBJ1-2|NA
TGTGCCAGCAGCTTCGACATTAACTATGGCTACACCTTC
CASSFDINYGYTF
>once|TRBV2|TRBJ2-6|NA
TGTGCCAGCAGGCAGGACGCTGGGGCCAACGTCCTGACTTTC
CASRQDAGANVLTF
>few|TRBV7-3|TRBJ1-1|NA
TGTGCCAGCAGCTTAGGGGGGGTTCACACTGAAGCTTTCTTT
CASSLGGVHTEAFF
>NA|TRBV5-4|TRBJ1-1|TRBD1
TGTGCCAGCAGCCCCGGACAGGGGCGATTGAACACTGAAGCTTTCTTT
CASSPGQGRLNTEAFF
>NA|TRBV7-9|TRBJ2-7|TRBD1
TGTGCCAGCAGCTCCCACAGGGGCTCCTACGAGCAGTACTTC
CASSSHRGSYEQYF
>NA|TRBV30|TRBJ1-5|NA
TGTGCCTGGAGTGCCGTGAAGGGTAATCAGCCCCAGCATTTT
CAWSAVKGNQPQHF
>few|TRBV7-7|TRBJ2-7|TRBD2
TGTGCCAGCAGCTCGTCGGGACTAGGCGAGCAGTACTTC
CASSSSGLGEQYF
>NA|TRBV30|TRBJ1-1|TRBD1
TGTGCCTGGAGAGGGGACAGGGTGGTTGGCACTGAAGCTTTCTTT
CAWRGDRVVGTEAFF
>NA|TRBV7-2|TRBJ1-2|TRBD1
TGTGCCAGCAGCTTACTTTGGGACAGGGCTCGCTACACCTTC
CASSLLWDRARYTF
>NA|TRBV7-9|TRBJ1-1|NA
TGTGCCAGCAGCCCTGGCGGTAGGGCGGGCGACACTGAAGCTTTCTTT
CASSPGGRAGDTEAFF
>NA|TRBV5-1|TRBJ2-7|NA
TGCGCCAGCAGCTTGGCGGGGCCCTACGAGCAGTACTTC
CASSLAGPYEQYF
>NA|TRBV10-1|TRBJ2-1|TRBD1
TGCGCCAGCAGCCCCGGACAGGGGTACAATGAGCAGTTCTTC
CASSPGQGYNEQFF
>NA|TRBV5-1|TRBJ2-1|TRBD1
TGCGCCAGCAGCTTGGGTGTAATTTGGGACAGCGCCTACAATGAGCAGTTCTTC
CASSLGVIWDSAYNEQFF
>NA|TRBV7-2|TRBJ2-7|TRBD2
TGTGCCAGCAGCCTCCGTTTAGCGGGTTACGAGCAGTACTTC
CASSLRLAGYEQYF
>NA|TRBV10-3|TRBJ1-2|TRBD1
TGTGCCATCAGTGGGACAGGGGGCGGCTACACCTTC
CAISGTGGGYTF
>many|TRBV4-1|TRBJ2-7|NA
TGCGCCAGCAGCCCCGGGGTTCCCGGGCTCGAGCAGTACTTC
CASSPGVPGLEQYF
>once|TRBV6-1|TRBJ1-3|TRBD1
TGTGCCAGCAGAGACAGGGAATCCGGAAACACCATATATTTT
CASRDRESGNTIYF
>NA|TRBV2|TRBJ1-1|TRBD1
TGTGCCAGCAGTGGGACAGGGGGATACACTGAAGCTTTCTTT
CASSGTGGYTEAFF
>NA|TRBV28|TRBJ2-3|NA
TGTGCCAGTATATCCTACTCCAGAGATACGCAGTATTTT
CASISYSRDTQYF
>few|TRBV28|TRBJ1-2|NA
TGTGCCAGCAGTCCCGGCGACTATGGCTACACCTTC
CASSPGDYGYTF
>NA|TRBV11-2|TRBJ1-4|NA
TGTGCCAGCAGCCTTCAGATTACAACTAATGAAAAACTGTTTTTT
CASSLQITTNEKLFF
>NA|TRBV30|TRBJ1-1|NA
TGTGCCTGGAGTGTATCTCCCCGCAGGGATCGCGCTGAAGCTTTCTTT
CAWSVSPRRDRAEAFF
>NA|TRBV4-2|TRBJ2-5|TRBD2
TGTGCCAGCAGCCAAGCCCACGGGACTAGCGGGAGGGACCAAGAGACCCAGTACTTC
CASSQAHGTSGRDQETQYF
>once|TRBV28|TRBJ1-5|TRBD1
TGTGCCAGCTCAACCGGGACAGGGTACAATCAGCCCCAGCATTTT
CASSTGTGYNQPQHF
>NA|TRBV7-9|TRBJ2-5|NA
TGTGCCAGCAGCTTAGGCCTCCCTGGGGAAGAGACCCAGTACTTC
CASSLGLPGEETQYF
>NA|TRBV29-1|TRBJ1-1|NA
TGCAGCGTTGAGGGCAGGTTGAACACTGAAGCTTTCTTT
CSVEGRLNTEAFF
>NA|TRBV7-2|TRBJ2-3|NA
TGTGCCAGCACTCCGGGCCTGGGCGCCGGCACAGATACGCAGTATTTT
CASTPGLGAGTDTQYF
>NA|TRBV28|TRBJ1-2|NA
TGTGCCAGCAGTTTGATAGGGACCGACTATGGCTACACCTTC
CASSLIGTDYGYTF